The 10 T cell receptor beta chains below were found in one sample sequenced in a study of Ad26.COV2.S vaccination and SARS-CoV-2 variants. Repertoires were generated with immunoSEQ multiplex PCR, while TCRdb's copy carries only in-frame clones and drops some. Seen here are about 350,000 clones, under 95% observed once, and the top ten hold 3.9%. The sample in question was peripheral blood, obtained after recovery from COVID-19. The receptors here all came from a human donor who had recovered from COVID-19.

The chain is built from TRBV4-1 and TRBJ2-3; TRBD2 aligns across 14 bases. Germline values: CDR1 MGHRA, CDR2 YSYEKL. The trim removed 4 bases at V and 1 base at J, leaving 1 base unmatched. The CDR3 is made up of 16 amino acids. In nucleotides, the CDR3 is TGCGCCAGCAGCCGGGGACTAGCGGGGGGCACAGATACGCAGTATTTT. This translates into CASSRGLAGGTDTQYF.

Written as DNA, the CDR3 is TGTGCCAGCAGCTTTAGGGTTTTGGAGCCCCAGCATTTT. Translation gives CASSFRVLEPQHF. The chain is built from TRBV7-8 and TRBJ1-5; no reliable D call. The germline V and J ends were trimmed by 3 bases and 8 bases, with 11 bases remaining between them. CDR1 is SGHVS, CDR2 FQNEAQ, per germline. CDR3 length equals 13 residues. Together with reference TRBV7-8 and TRBJ1-5, the CDR3 gives the full variable domain: GAGVSQSPRYKVAKRGQDVALRCDPISGHVSLFWYQQALGQGPEFLTYFQNEAQLDKSGLPSDRFFAERPEGSVSTLKIQRTQQEDSAVYLCASSFRVLEPQHFGDGTRLSIL.

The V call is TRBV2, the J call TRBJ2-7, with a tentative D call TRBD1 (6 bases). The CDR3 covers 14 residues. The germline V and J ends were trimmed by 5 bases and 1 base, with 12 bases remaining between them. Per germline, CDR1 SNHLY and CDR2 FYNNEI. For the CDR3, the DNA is TGTGCCAGCAGTCCGGACAGTACTTCCTACGAGCAGTACTTC. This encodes CASSPDSTSYEQYF.

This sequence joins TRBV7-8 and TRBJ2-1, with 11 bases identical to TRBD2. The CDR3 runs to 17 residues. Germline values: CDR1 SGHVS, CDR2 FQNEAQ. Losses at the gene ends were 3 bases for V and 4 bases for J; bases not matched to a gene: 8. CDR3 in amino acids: CASSFPHLAGGYNEQFF. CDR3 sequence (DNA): TGTGCCAGCAGCTTCCCTCATCTAGCGGGGGGTTACAATGAGCAGTTCTTC.

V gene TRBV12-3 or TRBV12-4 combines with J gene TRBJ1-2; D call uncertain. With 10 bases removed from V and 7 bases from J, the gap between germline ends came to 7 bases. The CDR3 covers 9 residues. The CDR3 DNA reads TGTGCCAACACCCCTGGCTACACCTTC. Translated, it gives CANTPGYTF.

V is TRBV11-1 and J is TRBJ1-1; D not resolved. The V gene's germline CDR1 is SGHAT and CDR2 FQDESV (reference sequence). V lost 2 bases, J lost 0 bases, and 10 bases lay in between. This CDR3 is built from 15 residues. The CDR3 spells CASSLSGLMNTEAFF. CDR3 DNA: TGTGCCAGCAGCTTATCCGGACTCATGAACACTGAAGCTTTCTTT.

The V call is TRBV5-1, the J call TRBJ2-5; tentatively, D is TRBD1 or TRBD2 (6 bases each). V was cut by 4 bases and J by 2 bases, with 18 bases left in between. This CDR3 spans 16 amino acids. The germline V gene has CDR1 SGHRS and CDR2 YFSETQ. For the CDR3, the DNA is TGCGCCAGCAGCCGGCTGGGAGGACAGAAACAAGAGACCCAGTACTTC. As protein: CASSRLGGQKQETQYF. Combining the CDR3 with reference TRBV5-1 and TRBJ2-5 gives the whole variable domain KAGVTQTPRYLIKTRGQQVTLSCSPISGHRSVSWYQQTPGQGLQFLFEYFSETQRNKGNFPGRFSGRQFSNSRSEMNVSTLELGDSALYLCASSRLGGQKQETQYFGPGTRLLVL.

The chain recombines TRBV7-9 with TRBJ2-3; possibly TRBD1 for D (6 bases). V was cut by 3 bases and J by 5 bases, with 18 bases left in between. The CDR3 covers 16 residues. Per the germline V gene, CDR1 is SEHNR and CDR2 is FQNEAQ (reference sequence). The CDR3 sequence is CASSFRPTGAKDTQYF. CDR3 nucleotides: TGTGCCAGCAGCTTCCGCCCGACAGGAGCGAAAGATACGCAGTATTTT. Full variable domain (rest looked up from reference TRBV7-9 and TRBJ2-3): DTGVSQNPRHKITKRGQNVTFRCDPISEHNRLYWYRQTLGQGPEFLTYFQNEAQLEKSRLLSDRFSAERPKGSFSTLEIQRTEQGDSAMYLCASSFRPTGAKDTQYFGPGTRLTVL.

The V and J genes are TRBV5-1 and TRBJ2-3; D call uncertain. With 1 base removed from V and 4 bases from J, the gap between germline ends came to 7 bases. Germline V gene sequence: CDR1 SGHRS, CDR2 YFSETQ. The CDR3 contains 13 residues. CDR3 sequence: CASSLTGPDTQYF. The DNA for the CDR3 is TGCGCCAGCAGCTTGACGGGCCCAGATACGCAGTATTTT.

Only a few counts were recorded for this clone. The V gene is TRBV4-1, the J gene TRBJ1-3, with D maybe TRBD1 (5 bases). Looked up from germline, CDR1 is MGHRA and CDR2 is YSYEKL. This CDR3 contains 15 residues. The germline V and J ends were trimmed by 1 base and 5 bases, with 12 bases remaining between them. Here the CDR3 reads CASSQAGRGRNTIYF. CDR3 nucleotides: TGCGCCAGCAGCCAAGCAGGGCGAGGGAGAAACACCATATATTTT.